The 12 T cell receptor beta chains below were found in one sample sequenced in a study of blood T cell repertoires in COVID-19. The method was immunoSEQ multiplex PCR; TCRdb's version includes in-frame clones alone and lacks a portion of them. The data show some 120,000 clones, with 83% seen just once and over 5% held by the top ten. The sample consisted of peripheral blood. The receptors come from an elderly man with active or convalescent COVID-19.

This sequence joins TRBV6-5 and TRBJ1-6; D gene uncertain. Trimming shortened V by 2 bases and J by 6 bases, and 14 bases separated the two germline ends. This CDR3 is built from 16 residues. Germline V gene sequence: CDR1 MNHEY, CDR2 SVGAGI. For the CDR3, the DNA is TGTGCCAGCAGTTACCTAGCTCCTTTGGGTAATTCACCCCTCCACTTT. Translating gives CASSYLAPLGNSPLHF.

The chain links TRBV23-1 to TRBJ2-5, with a weak D call TRBD2 (5 bases). TRBV23-1 belongs to the ORF category, with a function that is uncertain. Trimming shortened V by 2 bases and J by 2 bases, and 15 bases separated the two germline ends. The CDR3 contains 16 residues. CDR3 amino acids: CASSQLRVVGQETQYF. CDR3 sequence (DNA): TGCGCCAGCAGTCAACTGAGGGTTGTTGGGCAAGAGACCCAGTACTTC.

CDR3 loop: CASSPKGTSGGRSYNEQFF. For the CDR3, the DNA is TGTGCCAGCAGCCCTAAAGGGACTAGCGGGGGGCGGTCCTACAATGAGCAGTTCTTC. The V call is TRBV3-1 (or the pseudogene TRBV3-2), the J call TRBJ2-1; 15 bases agree with TRBD2. There are 19 residues in the CDR3. Germline CDR1 reads LGHDT; CDR2 reads YNNKEL (reference sequence). J was trimmed by 1 base and V by 4 bases; bases with no gene match: 8.

The chain is built from TRBV3-1 (or the pseudogene TRBV3-2) and TRBJ1-1, with TRBD1 as a possible D gene (5 bases). The CDR3 is 15 residues long. Germline loops: CDR1 LGHDT, CDR2 YNNKEL (reference sequence). V was shortened by 0 bases and J by 1 base, with 9 bases between the two germline ends. The CDR3 DNA is TGTGCCAGCAGCCAAGATCCACAGGCGAACACTGAAGCTTTCTTT. Protein product: CASSQDPQANTEAFF.

The V and J genes are TRBV28 and TRBJ1-6; no reliable D call. The CDR3 spans 15 residues. Trimming pared 3 bases from V and 10 bases from J, leaving 16 bases between. The germline gives CDR1 MDHEN, CDR2 SYDVKM. CDR3 loop: CASSLNSESPSPLHF. DNA of the CDR3: TGTGCCAGCAGTTTGAATTCTGAGTCCCCCTCACCCCTCCACTTT.

The genes are TRBV7-9 and TRBJ2-1, with 12 bases aligning to TRBD2. V was clipped by 5 bases and J by 9 bases; unmatched bases: 5. CDR3 length equals 14 residues. Germline CDR1 reads SEHNR; CDR2 reads FQNEAQ (reference sequence). CDR3 in amino acids: CASSARLAGAEQFF. As DNA, the CDR3 is TGTGCCAGCAGCGCTCGACTAGCGGGGGCTGAGCAGTTCTTC.

The chain employs TRBV10-3 and TRBJ2-5; 15 positions agree with TRBD2. Trimming took 8 bases from V and 0 from J; bases not matched to a gene: 1. The germline V gene encodes CDR1 ENHRY and CDR2 SYGVKD. This CDR3 contains 15 residues. The CDR3 sequence is CAIGTSGGHQETQYF. The CDR3, as DNA: TGTGCCATCGGGACTAGCGGGGGGCACCAAGAGACCCAGTACTTC.

The chain uses TRBV2 and TRBJ2-7; TRBD1 matches 7 bases. Germline values: CDR1 SNHLY, CDR2 FYNNEI. CDR3 size: 15 residues. V shed 3 bases and J 4 bases; nucleotides not matched to a gene: 9. Here the CDR3 DNA reads TGTGCCAGCAGTGAGATGCCCAGGGGGATATACGAGCAGTACTTC. This translates into CASSEMPRGIYEQYF.

The chain's CDR3 is CASSLSLYTGELFF. DNA for the CDR3: TGCGCCAGCAGCCTATCTCTATACACCGGGGAGCTGTTTTTT. The chain has TRBV5-1 and TRBJ2-2; D unresolved. Trimming shortened V by 4 bases and J by 3 bases, and 10 bases separated the two germline ends. Germline V gene lookup returns CDR1 SGHRS and CDR2 YFSETQ. This CDR3 is 14 amino acids long.

The chain employs TRBV7-9 and TRBJ2-5; no clear D gene. The CDR3 length is 13 residues. Trimming cost V 8 bases and J 0 bases, with 10 bases left between them. The V gene's germline CDR1 is SEHNR and CDR2 FQNEAQ (reference sequence). CDR3 DNA: TGTGCCAGCTCACGGTTACACCAAGAGACCCAGTACTTC. Its protein product is CASSRLHQETQYF. Complete variable domain (other parts from reference TRBV7-9 and TRBJ2-5): DTGVSQNPRHKITKRGQNVTFRCDPISEHNRLYWYRQTLGQGPEFLTYFQNEAQLEKSRLLSDRFSAERPKGSFSTLEIQRTEQGDSAMYLCASSRLHQETQYFGPGTRLLVL.

The J gene is TRBJ1-6, the V gene TRBV7-2, with TRBD1 as a possible D gene (5 bases). V was cut by 5 bases and J by 10 bases, with 21 bases left in between. CDR3 length: 16 residues. Germline V gene sequence: CDR1 SGHTA, CDR2 FQGNSA. The CDR3 protein is CASSRVGGTGGSPLHF. CDR3 DNA: TGTGCCAGCAGCCGGGTCGGGGGGACTGGTGGATCACCCCTCCACTTT.

The chain couples TRBV4-1 to TRBJ2-1, with unresolved D. V lost 2 bases to trimming and J lost 8 bases, with 25 bases between them. This CDR3 has 18 amino acids. Germline V lookup: CDR1 MGHRA, CDR2 YSYEKL. This chain's CDR3 is CASSQLRLRLESLHEQFF. CDR3 DNA sequence: TGCGCCAGCAGCCAACTTCGGTTGCGGCTAGAGTCGCTTCATGAGCAGTTCTTC.